Detailed here is one TCR beta chain. Its antigen is not identified. Time point reported: recipient sample about 28 days before transplant, after cytoreduction. The data were taken from a study of T cell clonotyping in hematopoietic cell transplantation. Overall study: Recipients' pretransplant samples followed cytoreduction.

This CDR3 has 14 residues. Germline assignment: CDR1 MNHNS and CDR2 SASEGT. With 6 bases removed from V and 5 bases from J, the gap between germline ends came to 17 bases. Broader study findings: Cells were unsorted, so CD4 and CD8 contributions were not separated.

Measured with immunoSEQ multiplex PCR; TCRdb has only the in-frame clones, and not every one. The table lists about 80,000 clones, 90% to 96% of them singletons, with roughly 1.5% in the top ten. J is TRBJ2-7 and V is TRBV6-1; D is possibly TRBD2 (6 bases). The receptor comes from a woman aged 45-65 years with acute myeloid leukemia. Some clones in this sample may be carry-over from other donors' samples. The sequencing used peripheral blood mononuclear cells, collected before stem cell transplant. The DNA of the CDR3 is TGTGCCAGCAGGACTAGGGATTTCAGTCACGAGCAGTACTTC. Protein: CASRTRDFSHEQYF.